A selection of T cell receptor beta chains follows, all from one sample in a study of CD4+ T cells in melanoma. Repertoires were generated with immunoSEQ multiplex PCR, while TCRdb's copy carries only in-frame clones and drops some. The sample consists of some 110,000 clones, 80% to 95% of them appearing once. Sequenced input: peripheral blood. The receptor source for this set is a human donor with melanoma. CDR3s include the opening cysteine and the closing phenylalanine or tryptophan. Fields, in order: D gene, clone size, J gene, V gene, CDR3 DNA, CDR3 protein. The D gene is left open where the match is weak. The size entry is marked missing in some rows and otherwise reads once, few, many or a size class.

D gene: TRBD1
clone size: .
J gene: TRBJ1-2
V gene: TRBV7-2
CDR3 DNA: TGTGCCAGCAGCTTAGGGGGGGACAGGCTTAACTATGGCTACACCTTC
CDR3 protein: CASSLGGDRLNYGYTF

D gene: .
clone size: .
J gene: TRBJ2-7
V gene: TRBV5-1
CDR3 DNA: TGCGCCAGCAGCTTGAGCACAACAGGGACCGAGCAGTACTTC
CDR3 protein: CASSLSTTGTEQYF

D gene: TRBD1
clone size: .
J gene: TRBJ1-1
V gene: TRBV7-3
CDR3 DNA: TGTGCCAGCAGCATACCCCGGGACAGGGAATCCAGGCGAGCTTTCTTT
CDR3 protein: CASSIPRDRESRRAFF

D gene: .
clone size: .
J gene: TRBJ2-7
V gene: TRBV4-2
CDR3 DNA: TGTGCCAGCAGCCCCGGCCGAACGGGGTGGGAGCAGTACTTC
CDR3 protein: CASSPGRTGWEQYF

D gene: TRBD1
clone size: .
J gene: TRBJ2-2
V gene: TRBV5-4
CDR3 DNA: TGTGCCAGCAGCCTCCGACAGGGGGCGACCACCGGGGAGCTGTTTTTT
CDR3 protein: CASSLRQGATTGELFF

D gene: .
clone size: .
J gene: TRBJ1-5
V gene: TRBV18
CDR3 DNA: TGTGCCAGCTCACCCGCGACAGGATCATTGAATCAGCCCCAGCATTTT
CDR3 protein: CASSPATGSLNQPQHF

D gene: .
clone size: once
J gene: TRBJ2-2
V gene: TRBV7-9
CDR3 DNA: TGTGCCAGCAGACTTTTTGCCGGGGAGCTGTTTTTT
CDR3 protein: CASRLFAGELFF

D gene: .
clone size: once
J gene: TRBJ2-1
V gene: TRBV28
CDR3 DNA: TGTGCCAGCAGTCCGATCGGGCGGCCAACCTACAATGAGCAGTTCTTC
CDR3 protein: CASSPIGRPTYNEQFF

D gene: .
clone size: .
J gene: TRBJ1-4
V gene: TRBV6-1
CDR3 DNA: TGTGCCACCAAGGGGGGGTACACTAATGAAAAACTGTTTTTT
CDR3 protein: CATKGGYTNEKLFF

D gene: TRBD1
clone size: .
J gene: TRBJ2-1
V gene: TRBV7-3
CDR3 DNA: TGTGCCAGCAGCCTCCGGGGACAGTACAATGAGCAGTTCTTC
CDR3 protein: CASSLRGQYNEQFF

D gene: .
clone size: .
J gene: TRBJ2-3
V gene: TRBV7-3
CDR3 DNA: TGTGCCAGCAGCTTACTTGGAGGAGATACGCAGTATTTT
CDR3 protein: CASSLLGGDTQYF

D gene: TRBD1
clone size: .
J gene: TRBJ2-1
V gene: TRBV7-2
CDR3 DNA: TGTGCCAGCAGCTTACAGACAGGGGGCGGTTACAATGAGCAGTTCTTC
CDR3 protein: CASSLQTGGGYNEQFF

D gene: TRBD1
clone size: .
J gene: TRBJ2-7
V gene: TRBV14
CDR3 DNA: TGTGCCAGCAGCCATTTCGGACAGGGCTACCTCTCCTACGAGCAGTACTTC
CDR3 protein: CASSHFGQGYLSYEQYF

D gene: .
clone size: .
J gene: TRBJ2-1
V gene: TRBV9
CDR3 DNA: TGTGCCAGCAGCGTAGTGGGGCAGCTCGATGAGCAGTTCTTC
CDR3 protein: CASSVVGQLDEQFF

D gene: .
clone size: .
J gene: TRBJ2-1
V gene: TRBV9
CDR3 DNA: TGTGCCAGCAGCGTAATGGGACGGGGCTCCTACAATGAGCAGTTCTTC
CDR3 protein: CASSVMGRGSYNEQFF

D gene: .
clone size: few
J gene: TRBJ2-3
V gene: TRBV5-1
CDR3 DNA: TGCGCCAGCAGCTTGGAAGGGAGAAAAGGCACAGATACGCAGTATTTT
CDR3 protein: CASSLEGRKGTDTQYF

D gene: .
clone size: .
J gene: TRBJ1-6
V gene: TRBV6-5
CDR3 DNA: TGTGCCAGCAGACCGGGGCGCAATAATTCACCCCTCCACTTT
CDR3 protein: CASRPGRNNSPLHF

D gene: .
clone size: .
J gene: TRBJ2-7
V gene: TRBV4-2
CDR3 DNA: TGTGCCAGCAGCCAAGATCGGGGGCCTACTCTCTCCTACGAGCAGTACTTC
CDR3 protein: CASSQDRGPTLSYEQYF

D gene: TRBD2
clone size: .
J gene: TRBJ2-2
V gene: TRBV11-3
CDR3 DNA: TGTGCCAGCAGCTTAGGGAAGCGGGGGGGCATCGGGGAGCTGTTTTTT
CDR3 protein: CASSLGKRGGIGELFF

D gene: .
clone size: .
J gene: TRBJ1-4
V gene: TRBV7-9
CDR3 DNA: TGTGCCAGCAGCTCGAAGGGCTTGGGAACTAATGAAAAACTGTTTTTT
CDR3 protein: CASSSKGLGTNEKLFF

D gene: .
clone size: .
J gene: TRBJ2-2
V gene: TRBV5-4
CDR3 DNA: TGTGCCAGCAGATCGTTAAACACCGGGGAGCTGTTTTTT
CDR3 protein: CASRSLNTGELFF

D gene: TRBD1
clone size: .
J gene: TRBJ1-5
V gene: TRBV5-1
CDR3 DNA: TGCGCCAGCAGCTTGGAGACAGGGGGCCAGCCCCAGCATTTT
CDR3 protein: CASSLETGGQPQHF

D gene: TRBD1
clone size: .
J gene: TRBJ2-7
V gene: TRBV28
CDR3 DNA: TGTGCCAGCAGAAAGGGACAGGGCTACGAGCAGTACTTC
CDR3 protein: CASRKGQGYEQYF

D gene: .
clone size: .
J gene: TRBJ2-3
V gene: TRBV19
CDR3 DNA: TGTGCCAGTAGTATGCCCGGGTCTCGAGGCACAGATACGCAGTATTTT
CDR3 protein: CASSMPGSRGTDTQYF

D gene: .
clone size: .
J gene: TRBJ2-3
V gene: TRBV7-2
CDR3 DNA: TGTGCCAGCAGCTTAGCTTTCCATACGCAGTATTTT
CDR3 protein: CASSLAFHTQYF

D gene: .
clone size: .
J gene: TRBJ2-5
V gene: TRBV2
CDR3 DNA: TGTGCCAGCAGACAGAGCCAGGTAGTAGCCCAGTACTTC
CDR3 protein: CASRQSQVVAQYF

D gene: TRBD2
clone size: .
J gene: TRBJ2-7
V gene: TRBV5-1
CDR3 DNA: TGCGCCAGCGGACAGGGAGGACTAGCGGGGGCAAACGAGCAGTACTTC
CDR3 protein: CASGQGGLAGANEQYF

D gene: .
clone size: .
J gene: TRBJ2-5
V gene: TRBV5-6
CDR3 DNA: TGTGCCAGCAGCTTGGGCTCCCGACGTCTCCCAGGGGAGACCCAGTACTTC
CDR3 protein: CASSLGSRRLPGETQYF